This T cell receptor beta chain was sequenced during a study of cytotoxic CD8 clonotypes in ibrutinib-treated CLL. The study, taken as a whole, reports: Whereas clonality rose at ibrutinib response, it declined toward baseline at progression. Against age-matched healthy donors, baseline clonality ran higher and tracked circulating CD8+ T-cell counts. Sampling times, which were not matched between the groups, differed between sustained-remission patients and progressing patients.

V dropped 2 bases and J dropped 6 bases, with 8 bases sitting between them. Germline V gene data show CDR1 as SGHNT and CDR2 as YENEEA. The CDR3 is 13 amino acids. Repertoires were generated with immunoSEQ multiplex PCR, while TCRdb's copy carries only in-frame clones and drops some. The table records more than 200,000 clones, around 70% of them present only once. Worth noting for this clone: What it recognizes is unknown.

This clonotype originated in a human donor with chronic lymphocytic leukemia. Sequencing was performed on PBMCs, taken after 12 months of ibrutinib treatment. J is TRBJ2-1 and V is TRBV11-3; maybe TRBD1 (5 bases). The DNA of the CDR3 is TGTGCCAGCAGCTTACAGGGATCCAATGAGCAGTTCTTC. It specifies CASSLQGSNEQFF.